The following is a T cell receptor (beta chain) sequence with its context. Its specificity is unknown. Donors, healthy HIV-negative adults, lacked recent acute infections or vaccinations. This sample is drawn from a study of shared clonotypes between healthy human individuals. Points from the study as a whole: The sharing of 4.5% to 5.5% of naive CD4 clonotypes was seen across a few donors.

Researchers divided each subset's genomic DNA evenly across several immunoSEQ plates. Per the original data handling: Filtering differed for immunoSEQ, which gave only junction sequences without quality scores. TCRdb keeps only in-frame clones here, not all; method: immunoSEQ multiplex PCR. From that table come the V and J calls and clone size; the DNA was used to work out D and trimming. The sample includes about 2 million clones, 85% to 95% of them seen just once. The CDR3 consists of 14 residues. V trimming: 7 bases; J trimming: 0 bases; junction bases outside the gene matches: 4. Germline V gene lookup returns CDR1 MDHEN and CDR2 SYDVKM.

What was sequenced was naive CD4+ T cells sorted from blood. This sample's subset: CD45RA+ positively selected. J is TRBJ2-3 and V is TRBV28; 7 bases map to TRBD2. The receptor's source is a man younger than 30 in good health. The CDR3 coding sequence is TGTGCCAGCACTCTAGCGGCTAGCACAGATACGCAGTATTTT. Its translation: CASTLAASTDTQYF.